Described below is a single TCR beta chain sequence and its context. Antigen: not known. Several immunoSEQ plates received, in even portions, the genomic DNA of each subset. Libraries were prepared by immunoSEQ multiplex PCR; TCRdb keeps only in-frame clonotypes and omits some of them. The top ten clones hold 1% to 1.5% of a sample with over 1.4 million clones, over 95% of them seen once. This record belongs to a study of shared clonotypes between healthy human individuals. Study overall: Donor composition was a couple of women and a few men, aged 18 to 49. Study-level results: Naive CD4 clonotype sharing across a few donors was about 5%.

V lost 6 bases and J lost 6, with 25 bases in between. The CDR3 totals 17 residues. Germline V lookup: CDR1 SEHNR, CDR2 FQNEAQ (reference sequence). What was sequenced was naive CD4+ T cells sorted from blood. As for subset: CD45RA+ positively selected. The TCR was taken from a man between 25 and 39 years old in good health. This chain joins TRBV7-9 and TRBJ2-3; D may correspond to TRBD1 or TRBD2 (5 bases each). This chain's CDR3 is CASRSSGAKSPRDTQYF. The DNA for the CDR3 is TGTGCCAGCAGATCCTCCGGGGCAAAGTCCCCCCGGGATACGCAGTATTTT.